The 23 T cell receptor beta chains listed next were all sequenced from one sample in a study of T cell repertoires in cytomegalovirus infection. No antigen is known for these receptors. TCRdb analysed the reads with MiXCR anew, one entry per CDR3 protein. Here the sample spans approximately 990,000 distinct CDR3 sequences, under 40% being singletons. Sequenced material: cultured CD8+ T cells from PBMCs, taken from culture after CMV antigen stimulation. Receptors originate from a human donor in good health (CMV status not recorded). Some clones in this sample may be carry-over from other donors' samples.

The chain recombines TRBV7-9 with TRBJ2-1; no reliable D call. There are 15 residues in the CDR3. V lost 5 bases and J 5 bases, leaving 16 bases between the germline ends. From germline, CDR1 is SEHNR and CDR2 FQNEAQ (reference sequence). The DNA for the CDR3 is TGTGCCAGCAGCCGGCTTACGGTCGTTGACAATGAGCAGTTCTTC. Residues: CASSRLTVVDNEQFF.

This sequence joins TRBV27 and TRBJ1-4, with TRBD1 identical over 7 bases. V lost 5 bases to trimming and J lost 12 bases; unmatched junction nucleotides: 12. Germline V gene sequence: CDR1 MNHEY, CDR2 SMNVEV (reference sequence). CDR3 length: 14 residues. The CDR3 sequence: CASSPGQDPLELFF. The CDR3 DNA follows: TGTGCCAGCAGTCCCGGACAGGATCCGTTGGAACTGTTTTTT.

The V gene is TRBV28, the J gene TRBJ1-5; D possibly corresponds to TRBD1 (6 bases). V lost 5 bases to trimming and J lost 3 bases, with 14 bases between them. This CDR3 has 15 amino acids. The germline V gene has CDR1 MDHEN and CDR2 SYDVKM. The CDR3 DNA follows: TGTGCCAGCAGTCAGCCAACAGGGCTCAATCAGCCCCAGCATTTT. Encoded protein: CASSQPTGLNQPQHF.

The chain recombines TRBV10-3 with TRBJ2-1, with D possibly called TRBD1 or TRBD2 (5 bases each). Trimming pared 6 bases from V and 3 bases from J, leaving 15 bases between. The V gene's germline CDR1 is ENHRY and CDR2 SYGVKD. The CDR3 runs to 15 residues. The CDR3 region is CAIRTGTVDYNEQFF. The CDR3 bases are TGTGCCATCAGAACCGGGACGGTAGACTACAATGAGCAGTTCTTC.

CDR3 in DNA: TGTGCCAGCAGTCCCCTGGGATCCGGAGAACCCAACTATGGCTACACCTTC. It yields the protein CASSPLGSGEPNYGYTF. The chain has TRBV27 and TRBJ1-2, with unresolved D. The CDR3 is 17 amino acids. Germline lookup yields CDR1 MNHEY and CDR2 SMNVEV (reference sequence). V was trimmed by 5 bases and J by 2 bases, leaving 21 bases between them.

This clonotype showed up just a few times. This chain uses TRBV4-3 with TRBJ1-6, with a tentative D call TRBD1 (5 bases). The CDR3 consists of 15 residues. V was trimmed by 4 bases and J by 3 bases, leaving 10 bases between them. CDR1 is LGHNA and CDR2 is YSLEER in the germline V gene. CDR3 DNA sequence: TGCGCCAGCAGCCTGTATGACAGCTATAATTCACCCCTCCACTTT. Amino acid sequence: CASSLYDSYNSPLHF.

This chain connects TRBV7-9 to TRBJ2-7; 8 nucleotides match TRBD1. CDR1 is SEHNR and CDR2 is FQNEAQ in the germline V gene (reference sequence). The CDR3 spans 14 residues. The V gene end was trimmed by 11 bases and the J gene end by 2 bases; junction bases not matched to a gene: 11. CDR3 bases: TGTGCCGCTGGTGAATCGGACAGGGCCTACGAGCAGTACTTC. Encoded protein: CAAGESDRAYEQYF.

Concerning this clonotype itself: A much larger clone sits a single nucleotide away, making a read error possible. The gene calls are TRBV9 and TRBJ2-2, with D hard to call. Looked up from germline, CDR1 is SGDLS and CDR2 is YYNGEE. Trimming took 2 bases from V and 3 from J, leaving 2 bases between them. CDR3 length: 12 residues. The CDR3 reads CASSVYTGELFF. The DNA of the CDR3 is TGTGCCAGCAGCGTTTACACCGGGGAGCTGTTTTTT. The full variable domain, its missing parts supplied by reference TRBV9 and TRBJ2-2, is DSGVTQTPKHLITATGQRVTLRCSPRSGDLSVYWYQQSLDQGLQFLIQYYNGEERAKGNILERFSAQQFPDLHSELNLSSLELGDSALYFCASSVYTGELFFGEGSRLTVL.

Comment on this clonotype: A read error may explain this, as a much larger clone is one base away. CDR3 sequence reads: CASIYTGELFF. DNA for the CDR3: TGTGCCAGCATCTACACCGGGGAGCTGTTTTTT. The chain links TRBV6-6 to TRBJ2-2; D remains unclear. Germline V lookup: CDR1 MNHNY, CDR2 SVGAGI (reference sequence). The V end lost 7 bases, the J end lost 3 bases, and 3 bases lay between the germline ends. The length of the CDR3 is 11 residues.

To note about this clonotype: Being one base from a much bigger clone, this may be a read error. V and J are TRBV7-9 and TRBJ2-6, with 11 bases fitting TRBD1. J was trimmed by 4 bases and V by 4 bases; bases with no gene match: 15. CDR1 is SEHNR, CDR2 FQNEAQ, per germline (reference sequence). This CDR3 comprises 20 residues. The CDR3: CASSSYSGTGGEVGANVLTF. CDR3 bases: TGTGCCAGCAGCTCCTACTCCGGGACAGGGGGAGAAGTAGGGGCCAACGTCCTGACTTTC.

The chain links TRBV11-2 to TRBJ2-2; D is ambiguous. Germline CDR1 is SGHAT and CDR2 is FQNNGV. The V gene lost 0 bases and the J gene lost 4 bases, with 15 bases spanning the gap. The CDR3 is 17 residues long. As DNA, the CDR3 is TGTGCCAGCAGCTTAGATGGGGTCTACCCTTCCACCGGGGAGCTGTTTTTT. It specifies CASSLDGVYPSTGELFF.

Notes on this clonotype: A much larger clonotype is one base distant, so this may be a read error. V usage is TRBV7-2 and J usage is TRBJ2-7; D unresolved. CDR3 length equals 13 residues. Germline V gene sequence: CDR1 SGHTA, CDR2 FQGNSA. The CDR3 region is CASSPGDSYEQHV. CDR3 bases: TGTGCCAGCAGCCCAGGTGACTCCTACGAGCAGCACGTC.

This chain links TRBV5-5 with TRBJ1-4; 7 positions agree with TRBD1. Looked up from germline, CDR1 is SGHKS and CDR2 is YYEKEE (reference sequence). The CDR3 covers 19 residues. Trimming at V came to 4 bases and at J to 4 bases, leaving 19 bases not matched to a gene. As DNA, the CDR3 is TGTGCCAGCAGCGCAGGGACAGCGGGTAGTTCCTTTCTTAATGAAAAACTGTTTTTT. This gives the protein CASSAGTAGSSFLNEKLFF.

This clonotype was recorded only once. The rearrangement links TRBV2 to TRBJ2-3, with D maybe TRBD1 (6 bases). Deletions cut 5 bases from V and 5 bases from J, with 17 bases between. The CDR3 runs to 15 residues. Germline V lookup: CDR1 SNHLY, CDR2 FYNNEI. The CDR3 is CASSPQGEGQDTQYF. In nucleotides, the CDR3 is TGTGCCAGCAGTCCCCAGGGAGAGGGACAAGATACGCAGTATTTT. Together with reference TRBV2 and TRBJ2-3, the CDR3 gives the full variable domain: EPEVTQTPSHQVTQMGQEVILRCVPISNHLYFYWYRQILGQKVEFLVSFYNNEISEKSEIFDDQFSVERPDGSNFTLKIRSTKLEDSAMYFCASSPQGEGQDTQYFGPGTRLTVL.

This clonotype came up a few times. The rearrangement uses TRBV11-1 and TRBJ2-2; 9 nucleotides match TRBD2. The trim removed 4 bases at V and 4 bases at J, leaving 4 bases unmatched. There are 15 residues in the CDR3. The V gene's germline CDR1 is SGHAT and CDR2 FQDESV (reference sequence). CDR3 amino acids: CASSSGLAFTGELFF. CDR3 coding DNA: TGTGCCAGCAGCTCCGGACTAGCGTTCACCGGGGAGCTGTTTTTT. Full variable domain (missing parts from reference TRBV11-1 and TRBJ2-2): EAEVAQSPRYKITEKSQAVAFWCDPISGHATLYWYRQILGQGPELLVQFQDESVVDDSQLPKDRFSAERLKGVDSTLKIQPAELGDSAMYLCASSSGLAFTGELFFGEGSRLTVL.

This clonotype was detected a few times. The chain couples TRBV19 to TRBJ2-7; D is undetermined. CDR3 length: 16 residues. V lost 0 bases and J 2 bases, leaving 14 bases between the germline ends. Germline V gene data show CDR1 as LNHDA and CDR2 as SQIVND (reference sequence). CDR3 amino acids: CASSIDQTTFTYEQYF. The CDR3 region has the DNA TGTGCCAGTAGTATAGACCAAACTACCTTTACCTACGAGCAGTACTTC.

This clonotype was recorded many times. The chain recombines TRBV6-1 with TRBJ2-5, with 10 bases matching TRBD1. Germline-derived CDR1 and CDR2 are MNHNS and SASEGT. CDR3 length equals 13 residues. V shed 4 bases, J shed 4 bases, and the junction held 0 bases outside the gene matches. The CDR3 DNA reads as TGTGCCAGCAGTGGACAGGGGGCAGAGACCCAGTACTTC. Translating gives CASSGQGAETQYF.

The chain has TRBV2 and TRBJ2-2; 7 positions match TRBD1. This CDR3 contains 18 residues. V lost 1 base to trimming and J lost 1 base; unmatched junction nucleotides: 9. CDR1 and CDR2 (germline): SNHLY, FYNNEI. The DNA of the CDR3 is TGTGCCAGCAGTGAAGTCGCCGGACAGGTTGGGAACACCGGGGAGCTGTTTTTT. Protein sequence: CASSEVAGQVGNTGELFF.

Comments on this clonotype: A read error may explain this, as a much larger clone is one base away. The CDR3 ends on some other residue instead of the conserved phenylalanine or tryptophan, so this is likely a read error. V usage is TRBV12-3 or TRBV12-4 and J usage is TRBJ2-1; D is possibly TRBD1 or TRBD2 (5 bases each). V was trimmed by 6 bases and J by 0 bases, leaving 15 bases between them. CDR3 size: 16 residues. The CDR3 loop reads CASRPRGGSSYNEQFS. CDR3 coding DNA: TGTGCCAGCAGGCCCCGTGGGGGAAGCTCCTACAATGAGCAGTTCTCC.

In this sample, this clonotype turned up many times. V and J are TRBV7-9 and TRBJ1-5; a possible D gene is TRBD1 (5 bases). Deletions cut 5 bases from V and 3 bases from J, with 11 bases between. Looked up from germline, CDR1 is SEHNR and CDR2 is FQNEAQ (reference sequence). This CDR3 is built from 14 residues. CDR3 sequence: CASSARGSNQPQHF. The CDR3 DNA reads as TGTGCCAGCAGCGCCCGGGGGTCCAATCAGCCCCAGCATTTT. Supplemented by reference TRBV7-9 and TRBJ1-5, the full variable domain reads DTGVSQNPRHKITKRGQNVTFRCDPISEHNRLYWYRQTLGQGPEFLTYFQNEAQLEKSRLLSDRFSAERPKGSFSTLEIQRTEQGDSAMYLCASSARGSNQPQHFGDGTRLSIL.

This clonotype was seen at least ten times. The CDR3 sequence: CASSLDSYNSPLHF. The CDR3 DNA reads TGTGCCAGCAGCTTAGATTCCTATAATTCACCCCTCCACTTT. The rearrangement joins TRBV7-6 to TRBJ1-6; D ambiguous. CDR3 size: 14 residues. CDR1 SGHVS and CDR2 FNYEAQ come from the germline V gene. V gave up 1 base and J gave up 1 base, with 2 bases separating them.

The chain combines TRBV4-1 with TRBJ1-2, with a tentative D call TRBD1 (5 bases). This CDR3 is built from 14 residues. Deletions cut 0 bases from V and 8 bases from J, with 13 bases between. Germline V lookup: CDR1 MGHRA, CDR2 YSYEKL. The CDR3 region has the DNA TGCGCCAGCAGCCAAGATCTGGGGGTACGCGGCTACACCTTC. This codes for CASSQDLGVRGYTF.

About this clonotype: A much bigger clone sits one base away, suggesting this may be a read error. The chain joins TRBV7-4 to TRBJ1-1; 7 bases are a match to TRBD1. This CDR3 region has 15 residues. The germline V gene has CDR1 SGHVT and CDR2 SQSDAQ. The CDR3 DNA follows: TGTACCAGCAGTCGACAGGGCGGGGTGAACACTGAAGCTTTCTTT. Its protein is CTSSRQGGVNTEAFF.